These 26 T cell receptor beta chains share one sample of origin, sequenced in a study of breast tumors, draining lymph nodes, adjacent tissues. Axillary draining lymph nodes of breast cancer patients supplied the node samples. TCRdb used MiXCR to reprocess the multiplex PCR reads, holding one entry per CDR3 protein. The profile shows approximately 230,000 distinct CDR3 sequences, around 34% of them singletons. The sequenced sample consisted of axillary lymph node tissue. Source of these receptors: a female donor with breast cancer. Some clones in this sample may be carry-over from other donors' samples.

To note about this clonotype: Since a much larger clone is just one base distant, this may be a read error. Likely a read error: the CDR3 ends without its conserved phenylalanine or tryptophan. The chain recombines TRBV5-1 with TRBJ2-1; 9 bases fit TRBD2. Germline CDR1 and CDR2: SGHRS and YFSETQ. Trimming cost V 4 bases and J 0 bases; bases outside gene matches: 2. This CDR3 contains 15 residues. The CDR3 nucleotides are TGCGCCAGCAGCGTTAGCGGGGGCTCCTACAATGAGCAGTTCTTA. Translation: CASSVSGGSYNEQFL.

This clonotype was seen repeatedly, ten times or more. The J gene is TRBJ2-7, the V gene TRBV6-5, with 11 bases aligning to TRBD2. This CDR3 spans 16 amino acids. V was clipped by 1 base and J by 2 bases; unmatched bases: 4. CDR1 and CDR2 (germline): MNHEY, SVGAGI. CDR3: CASSYFRLAGPYEQYF. The CDR3 DNA reads as TGTGCCAGCAGTTACTTCCGACTAGCGGGACCCTACGAGCAGTACTTC.

Concerning this clonotype itself: Since the CDR3 does not end with the conserved phenylalanine or tryptophan, this likely comes from a read error. The DNA is omitted, as the CDR3 cannot be located on it reliably, and the CDR3 follows TCRdb's listing. V and J are TRBV12-3 or TRBV12-4 and TRBJ2-7. The CDR3 totals 8 residues, both ends included. The CDR3 loop reads CASSLVVA.

The gene calls are TRBV3-1 and TRBJ1-6, with TRBD1 matching over 7 bases. This CDR3 comprises 16 residues. Germline lookup yields CDR1 LGHDT and CDR2 YNNKEL (reference sequence). The V segment lost 0 bases and the J segment 6 bases; nucleotides outside the gene matches: 5. This CDR3 is CASSQEETGFNSPLHF. The CDR3 DNA follows: TGTGCCAGCAGCCAAGAAGAGACAGGGTTTAATTCACCCCTCCACTTT. Drawing the rest from reference TRBV3-1 and TRBJ1-6, the complete variable domain is DTAVSQTPKYLVTQMGNDKSIKCEQNLGHDTMYWYKQDSKKFLKIMFSYNNKELIINETVPNRFSPKSPDKAHLNLHINSLELGDSAVYFCASSQEETGFNSPLHFGNGTRLTVT.

This clonotype was recorded a few times. The DNA of the CDR3 is TGCGCCAGCAGCTTGGTAGCTGATCTAGCCAAAAACATTCAGTACTTC. Protein sequence: CASSLVADLAKNIQYF. The V and J genes are TRBV5-1 and TRBJ2-4; unclear D gene. V was shortened by 0 bases and J by 0 bases, with 10 bases between the two germline ends. The length of the CDR3 is 16 residues. In germline, CDR1 is SGHRS, CDR2 YFSETQ.

This clonotype was detected many times. The chain uses TRBV2 and TRBJ2-7, with D tentatively TRBD1 (6 bases). The CDR3 is 14 amino acids. CDR1 and CDR2 (germline): SNHLY, FYNNEI. The V end lost 7 bases, the J end lost 4 bases, and 17 bases lay between the germline ends. In DNA, the CDR3 is TGTGCCAGCACCCAACAGGGTTCCGAATACGAGCAGTACTTC. Translated: CASTQQGSEYEQYF.

This clonotype came up many times. The V call is TRBV20-1, the J call TRBJ2-5; 14 nucleotides agree with TRBD2. CDR1 and CDR2 (germline): DFQATT, SNEGSKA (reference sequence). The ends lost 1 base at V and 4 bases at J; junction bases unmatched: 5. This CDR3 is built from 16 residues. The CDR3 DNA is TGCAGTGCTAGAGCCTCAGGACTAGCGGGAGGAGAGACCCAGTACTTC. Translation: CSARASGLAGGETQYF.

The CDR3 reads CASSDLIQAEAFF. CDR3 DNA sequence: TGCGCCAGCAGTGATCTTATACAGGCCGAAGCTTTCTTT. The rearrangement joins TRBV10-2 to TRBJ1-1; D is perhaps TRBD1 (5 bases). CDR3 size: 13 residues. Germline CDR1 WSHSY, CDR2 SAAADI. V shed 3 bases and J shed 8 bases, with 13 bases lying between them.

This clonotype has ten or more counts. DNA of the CDR3: TGCAGTGCTAGTACTAGAGTTAACTACGAGCAGTACTTC. It encodes CSASTRVNYEQYF. The genes are TRBV20-1 and TRBJ2-7; possible D gene TRBD2, 5 bases. V was pared by 3 bases and J by 3 bases, with 12 bases between. In germline, CDR1 is DFQATT, CDR2 SNEGSKA (reference sequence). CDR3 length: 13 residues.

The V and J genes are TRBV12-3 or TRBV12-4 and TRBJ2-3; the D gene is possibly TRBD1 (6 bases). V gave up 5 bases and J gave up 2 bases, with 14 bases separating them. The CDR3 sequence is 15 residues long. CDR3 loop: CASSGWTVNTDTQYF. The DNA for the CDR3 is TGTGCCAGCAGTGGCTGGACAGTTAACACAGATACGCAGTATTTT.

This clonotype was seen repeatedly, ten times or more. The chain has TRBV7-2 and TRBJ2-1; maybe TRBD2 (5 bases). There are 11 residues in the CDR3. V was cut by 0 bases and J by 13 bases, with 7 bases left in between. In germline, CDR1 is SGHTA, CDR2 FQGNSA. The CDR3 region has the DNA TGTGCCAGCAGCTTAGCGAGGGCACAGTTCTTC. Translation gives CASSLARAQFF.

The V call is TRBV5-1, the J call TRBJ1-1; 7 nucleotides line up with TRBD1. Germline V lookup: CDR1 SGHRS, CDR2 YFSETQ. V shed 4 bases and J 2 bases; nucleotides not matched to a gene: 14. The CDR3 runs 17 residues. The CDR3: CASSAGRGGTVNTEAFF. As DNA, the CDR3 is TGCGCCAGCAGCGCAGGAAGGGGCGGGACAGTTAACACTGAAGCTTTCTTT.

This clonotype was seen repeatedly, ten times or more. The rearrangement links TRBV24-1 to TRBJ1-4; no definite D call. This CDR3 contains 14 residues. Germline values: CDR1 KGHDR, CDR2 SFDVKD. Trimming shortened V by 4 bases and J by 8 bases, and 13 bases separated the two germline ends. CDR3 region: CATSDPVNGEKLFF. CDR3 nucleotide sequence: TGTGCCACCAGTGACCCGGTCAATGGAGAAAAACTGTTTTTT.

A few counts support this clonotype. The chain recombines TRBV2 with TRBJ2-4; D is perhaps TRBD1 (6 bases). Trimming removed 5 bases from V and 8 bases from J, with 16 bases in between. The germline V gene encodes CDR1 SNHLY and CDR2 FYNNEI. The CDR3 has 14 amino acids. CDR3 in amino acids: CASSPGAALDIQYF. The CDR3 nucleotides read TGTGCCAGCAGTCCAGGGGCGGCTCTGGACATTCAGTACTTC.

This clonotype was detected many times. V and J are TRBV20-1 and TRBJ2-2, with 8 bases fitting TRBD2. The V segment lost 6 bases and the J segment 5 bases; nucleotides outside the gene matches: 8. This CDR3 comprises 14 residues. Germline-derived CDR1 and CDR2 are DFQATT and SNEGSKA (reference sequence). CDR3 residues: CSALSGSQTGELFF. CDR3 sequence (DNA): TGCAGTGCCCTAAGCGGGAGCCAAACCGGGGAGCTGTTTTTT.

A remark on this clonotype: The CDR3 end shows no conserved phenylalanine or tryptophan, and so a read error is likely. The limits of the CDR3 on the DNA are not certain, so only TCRdb's listed CDR3 is given. The chain is built from TRBV5-4 and TRBJ1-4; TRBD1 reflects the table's D call only, with no check against the DNA. The CDR3 has 11 residues if both end residues are counted. Per germline, CDR1 SGHNT and CDR2 YYREEE (reference sequence). The CDR3 reads CASSLGGTGNY.

Of note for this clonotype: The conserved final phenylalanine or tryptophan is absent from the CDR3, which likely points to a read error. V and J are TRBV2 and TRBJ1-6; TRBD1 might be the D (6 bases). Trimming stripped 4 bases from V and 10 bases from J, with 17 bases between. CDR1 and CDR2 (germline): SNHLY, FYNNEI. The CDR3 runs to 15 residues. The CDR3 loop is CASSAQGQLVSPLHV. CDR3 coding DNA: TGTGCCAGCAGTGCGCAAGGACAGTTAGTATCACCCCTCCACGTT.

The V gene is TRBV4-2, the J gene TRBJ1-6; TRBD1 aligns across 7 bases. The CDR3 is 15 residues long. V dropped 4 bases and J dropped 8; count of bases not matched to a gene: 8. Per the germline V gene, CDR1 is LGHNA and CDR2 is YNFKEQ. The CDR3 DNA sequence: TGTGCCAGCAGCCGCCGACAGGGCGCGGATTCACCCCTCCACTTT. Protein product: CASSRRQGADSPLHF.

This chain links TRBV2 with TRBJ2-3, with 11 bases aligning to TRBD2. The V gene end was trimmed by 0 bases and the J gene end by 2 bases; junction bases not matched to a gene: 7. Germline V lookup: CDR1 SNHLY, CDR2 FYNNEI. This CDR3 contains 18 residues. In DNA form, the CDR3 reads TGTGCCAGCAGTGAAGCGAAGGGTAGCGGGGGGGCCACAGATACGCAGTATTTT. Protein sequence: CASSEAKGSGGATDTQYF.

This clonotype has a count of ten or more. The gene calls are TRBV5-1 and TRBJ2-3; D not resolved. Trimming left V 0 bases short and J 6 bases short, with 8 bases between. CDR1 is SGHRS and CDR2 is YFSETQ in the germline V gene. The CDR3 spans 13 residues. DNA of the CDR3: TGCGCCAGCAGCTTGGAGCCAACGGATACGCAGTATTTT. Translating gives CASSLEPTDTQYF.

This clonotype was observed many times. The chain is built from TRBV2 and TRBJ2-3, with 8 bases fitting TRBD2. V dropped 7 bases and J dropped 3; count of bases not matched to a gene: 9. Germline V CDR1 and CDR2: SNHLY, FYNNEI. There are 15 residues in the CDR3. CDR3 bases: TGTGCCAGCAACCGAGCGGGAGTGGGGACAGATACGCAGTATTTT. Its translation: CASNRAGVGTDTQYF.

Concerning this clonotype itself: Since a much larger clone is just one base distant, this may be a read error. The chain has TRBV13 and TRBJ1-4; D unclear. This CDR3 has 17 amino acids. Germline V CDR1 and CDR2: PRHDT, FYEKMQ (reference sequence). Trimming cost V 3 bases and J 3 bases, with 17 bases left between them. CDR3 sequence: CASSLSGEVGSNEKLFF. DNA for the CDR3: TGTGCCAGCAGCTTGAGTGGAGAGGTCGGCTCTAATGAAAAACTGTTTTTT. Full variable domain (rest looked up from reference TRBV13 and TRBJ1-4): AAGVIQSPRHLIKEKRETATLKCYPIPRHDTVYWYQQGPGQDPQFLISFYEKMQSDKGSIPDRFSAQQFSDYHSELNMSSLELGDSALYFCASSLSGEVGSNEKLFFGSGTQLSVL.

Ten or more counts support this clonotype. V gene TRBV20-1 combines with J gene TRBJ2-3; 12 nucleotides line up with TRBD2. Losses at the gene ends were 4 bases for V and 4 bases for J; bases not matched to a gene: 9. The CDR3 contains 16 residues. Looked up from germline, CDR1 is DFQATT and CDR2 is SNEGSKA (reference sequence). CDR3 nucleotides: TGCAGTGCTACAGGACTAGCGGGAAAGGGGCCAGATACGCAGTATTTT. Amino acid sequence: CSATGLAGKGPDTQYF.

This clonotype was seen at least ten times. The V and J genes are TRBV15 and TRBJ2-5; the D gene is possibly TRBD1 (6 bases). V lost 0 bases and J 2 bases, leaving 10 bases between the germline ends. The germline CDR1 and CDR2 sequences are LNHNV and YYDKDF (reference sequence). There are 15 residues in the CDR3. CDR3: CATSRDPGQQETQYF. The CDR3 nucleotides read TGTGCCACCAGCAGAGATCCTGGACAGCAAGAGACCCAGTACTTC.

This clonotype appeared many times. CDR3 DNA sequence: TGTGCCAGCAGCTCAGGGGGACTCCCTGGGGAAAAACTGTTTTTT. Residues: CASSSGGLPGEKLFF. The chain couples TRBV7-9 to TRBJ1-4; TRBD1 aligns across 7 bases. Germline V gene data show CDR1 as SEHNR and CDR2 as FQNEAQ (reference sequence). The V segment lost 4 bases and the J segment 8 bases; nucleotides outside the gene matches: 10. The CDR3 spans 15 residues.

Details on this clonotype: Being one base from a much bigger clone, this may be a read error. The chain combines TRBV7-6 with TRBJ2-3; 9 bases are a match to TRBD2. CDR1 and CDR2 from the germline V gene are SGHVS and FNYEAQ. CDR3 length: 16 amino acids. J lost 4 bases, V lost 1 base, and 6 bases had no gene match. The CDR3 reads CASSLGGRGGPDTQYF. The CDR3 DNA sequence: TGTGCCAGCAGCTTAGGCGGGCGGGGGGGACCAGATACGCAGTATTTT.